Shown below are 25 T cell receptor beta chains from a single sample sequenced in a study of cytomegalovirus exposure and HLA in healthy donors. Libraries were prepared by immunoSEQ multiplex PCR; TCRdb keeps only in-frame clonotypes and omits some of them. The data hold over 150,000 clones, with around 90% observed a single time. The specimen was PBMCs. The origin of the receptors is a woman between 18 and 29 years old in good health and CMV-seropositive.

The V call is TRBV4-2, the J call TRBJ2-3; possibly TRBD2 for D (6 bases). Between the trimmed V and J ends, which lost 6 bases and 2 bases, there was a span of 12 bases. Germline CDR1 reads LGHNA; CDR2 reads YNFKEQ. CDR3 length: 14 residues. The CDR3, as DNA: TGTGCCAGCAGTCGCGGAGGGAACACAGATACGCAGTATTTT. Its protein is CASSRGGNTDTQYF.

CDR3 residues: CASSEIGTGGWAVYGYTF. The CDR3 region has the DNA TGTGCCAGCAGTGAAATCGGAACAGGGGGATGGGCTGTCTATGGCTACACCTTC. The chain couples TRBV2 to TRBJ1-2; 8 bases agree with TRBD1. This CDR3 is built from 18 residues. CDR1 is SNHLY, CDR2 FYNNEI, per germline. V shed 2 bases, J shed 4 bases, and the junction held 15 bases outside the gene matches.

The chain joins TRBV21-1 to TRBJ2-7; the table calls TRBD2, which could not be checked here. TRBV21-1 is noted as a pseudogene. The CDR3 has 11 residues. CDR3 in amino acids: CASSKWEPRGF. The CDR3 DNA reads as TGTGCCAGCAGCAAATGGGAACCACGGGGCTTC.

This clone turned up a few times. The CDR3 sequence: CASSTQGTRETQYF. The CDR3 DNA follows: TGTGCCAGTAGTACCCAGGGCACGAGGGAGACCCAGTACTTC. The V gene is TRBV19, the J gene TRBJ2-5, with TRBD1 as a possible D gene (5 bases). With 4 bases removed from V and 5 bases from J, the gap between germline ends came to 14 bases. The length of the CDR3 is 14 residues. CDR1 is LNHDA, CDR2 SQIVND, per germline (reference sequence).

J is TRBJ1-4 and V is TRBV30; TRBD1 matches 9 bases. The V gene's germline CDR1 is GTSNPN and CDR2 SVGIG (reference sequence). The CDR3 length is 15 residues. The V gene end was trimmed by 0 bases and the J gene end by 7 bases; junction bases not matched to a gene: 6. Written as DNA, the CDR3 is TGTGCCTGGAGTGTACAGGGGGCGCAGGTTGAAAAACTGTTTTTT. Residues: CAWSVQGAQVEKLFF.

The gene calls are TRBV4-1 and TRBJ1-3; a possible D gene is TRBD1 (6 bases). The CDR3 totals 15 residues. V lost 4 bases and J lost 3, with 13 bases in between. Germline V gives CDR1 MGHRA, CDR2 YSYEKL. For the CDR3, the DNA is TGCGCCAGCAGCCTTACAGGGTTTAGTGGAAACACCATATATTTT. It is translated as CASSLTGFSGNTIYF.

V is TRBV19 and J is TRBJ2-7; D possibly corresponds to TRBD1 (7 bases). CDR3 size: 14 residues. The germline CDR1 and CDR2 sequences are LNHDA and SQIVND (reference sequence). V was pared by 3 bases and J by 1 base, with 10 bases between. The DNA of the CDR3 is TGTGCCAGTAGTATCGGGGGACAGTCCTACGAGCAGTACTTC. Its protein is CASSIGGQSYEQYF.

In this sample, this clone turned up once. The V and J genes are TRBV5-4 and TRBJ2-4; D ambiguous. The CDR3 covers 16 residues. Germline-derived CDR1 and CDR2 are SGHNT and YYREEE (reference sequence). Trimming took off 4 bases at V and 0 bases at J, with 14 bases between the two ends. The CDR3 nucleotides are TGTGCCAGCAGCGCTCAAAACGCGAGAGCCAAAAACATTCAGTACTTC. Translated, it gives CASSAQNARAKNIQYF. The whole variable domain, remainder taken from reference TRBV5-4 and TRBJ2-4, is ETGVTQSPTHLIKTRGQQVTLRCSSQSGHNTVSWYQQALGQGPQFIFQYYREEENGRGNFPPRFSGLQFPNYSSELNVNALELDDSALYLCASSAQNARAKNIQYFGAGTRLSVL.

J is TRBJ2-7 and V is TRBV9; TRBD1 matches at 7 bases. V shed 0 bases and J 1 base; nucleotides not matched to a gene: 7. The CDR3 is made up of 16 amino acids. Germline values: CDR1 SGDLS, CDR2 YYNGEE. The CDR3 sequence is CASSVGIGGASYEQYF. CDR3 nucleotides: TGTGCCAGCAGCGTAGGGATAGGGGGCGCTTCCTACGAGCAGTACTTC.

The genes are TRBV6-5 and TRBJ2-3, with 9 bases that match TRBD2. The CDR3 is 15 residues long. Germline V gives CDR1 MNHEY, CDR2 SVGAGI. Trimming at V came to 5 bases and at J to 1 base, leaving 4 bases not matched to a gene. The CDR3 DNA reads as TGTGCCAGCAGTAACGTAGCGGGGGGCACAGATACGCAGTATTTT. This encodes CASSNVAGGTDTQYF.

The rearrangement links TRBV28 to TRBJ1-5, with D perhaps TRBD1 (6 bases). CDR1 MDHEN and CDR2 SYDVKM come from the germline V gene. This CDR3 has 16 amino acids. The V gene lost 4 bases and the J gene lost 0 bases, with 13 bases spanning the gap. The CDR3 nucleotides read TGTGCCAGCAGTTACTTCACAGGGCATAGCAATCAGCCCCAGCATTTT. This translates into CASSYFTGHSNQPQHF.

The rearrangement uses TRBV6-5 and TRBJ2-7; possibly TRBD2 for D (7 bases). The germline V gene encodes CDR1 MNHEY and CDR2 SVGAGI. Trimming removed 6 bases from V and 4 bases from J, with 16 bases in between. This CDR3 has 14 residues. The CDR3 is CASSKGGVKYEQYF. CDR3 DNA: TGTGCCAGCAGCAAAGGGGGGGTAAAGTACGAGCAGTACTTC.

The sample holds one count of this clone. The rearrangement joins TRBV2 to TRBJ2-4; maybe TRBD2 (5 bases). Germline assignment: CDR1 SNHLY and CDR2 FYNNEI. The CDR3 sequence is 17 residues long. V dropped 0 bases and J dropped 0 bases, with 12 bases sitting between them. The CDR3 bases are TGTGCCAGCAGTGAAGCCTTCAGCGGTATAGCCAAAAACATTCAGTACTTC. This codes for CASSEAFSGIAKNIQYF.

The rearrangement links TRBV6-5 to TRBJ2-7, with 7 positions matching TRBD2. Germline CDR1 reads MNHEY; CDR2 reads SVGAGI. Unmatched junction bases numbered 6, after V lost 7 bases and J lost 3 bases. The CDR3 spans 13 residues. The CDR3 nucleotides read TGTGCCAGCATGATGGGCGGGAGCTACGAGCAGTACTTC. The encoded protein is CASMMGGSYEQYF.

The J gene is TRBJ1-5, the V gene TRBV5-1; 10 bases align to TRBD1. This CDR3 spans 16 amino acids. CDR1 SGHRS and CDR2 YFSETQ come from the germline V gene. The V gene end was trimmed by 0 bases and the J gene end by 5 bases; junction bases not matched to a gene: 5. The CDR3 DNA is TGCGCCAGCAGCTTGGGGGACAGGGGCCTCGATCAGCCCCAGCATTTT. Its protein product is CASSLGDRGLDQPQHF. Supplemented by reference TRBV5-1 and TRBJ1-5, the full variable domain reads KAGVTQTPRYLIKTRGQQVTLSCSPISGHRSVSWYQQTPGQGLQFLFEYFSETQRNKGNFPGRFSGRQFSNSRSEMNVSTLELGDSALYLCASSLGDRGLDQPQHFGDGTRLSIL.

The CDR3 loop is CASSKRTVGCCGTEAFF. The CDR3 DNA reads as TGTGCCAGCAGCAAACGAACCGTCGGGTGTTGCGGCACTGAAGCTTTCTTT. V usage is TRBV21-1 and J usage is TRBJ1-1. TRBV21-1 is a pseudogene segment. The CDR3 consists of 17 residues.

This chain connects TRBV6-1 to TRBJ2-7, with 9 bases identical to TRBD1. V gave up 5 bases and J gave up 1 base; unmatched junction bases: 6. Germline assignment: CDR1 MNHNS and CDR2 SASEGT. This CDR3 comprises 15 residues. The DNA for the CDR3 is TGTGCCAGCAGTCGATCCGGGACAGGGTCCTACGAGCAGTACTTC. This translates into CASSRSGTGSYEQYF.

The chain uses TRBV9 and TRBJ1-2, with 8 bases fitting TRBD1. Trimming at V came to 0 bases and at J to 8 bases, leaving 6 bases not matched to a gene. CDR3 length: 14 residues. Per germline, CDR1 SGDLS and CDR2 YYNGEE. CDR3 loop: CASSVETGGRGYTF. As DNA, the CDR3 is TGTGCCAGCAGCGTAGAAACAGGGGGACGGGGCTACACCTTC. The full variable domain, its missing parts supplied by reference TRBV9 and TRBJ1-2, is DSGVTQTPKHLITATGQRVTLRCSPRSGDLSVYWYQQSLDQGLQFLIQYYNGEERAKGNILERFSAQQFPDLHSELNLSSLELGDSALYFCASSVETGGRGYTFGSGTRLTVV.

This chain connects TRBV4-1 to TRBJ2-1; D gene uncertain. The CDR3 sequence is 18 residues long. CDR1 is MGHRA and CDR2 is YSYEKL in the germline V gene. Trimming cost V 1 base and J 0 bases, with 16 bases left between them. The CDR3 here is CASSQGFPLSSSYNEQFF. CDR3 coding DNA: TGCGCCAGCAGCCAAGGGTTCCCACTTTCAAGCTCCTACAATGAGCAGTTCTTC.

The V and J genes are TRBV27 and TRBJ2-3; possible D gene TRBD1, 6 bases. The CDR3 is made up of 19 amino acids. Per the germline V gene, CDR1 is MNHEY and CDR2 is SMNVEV (reference sequence). The V gene lost 8 bases and the J gene lost 5 bases, with 32 bases spanning the gap. The CDR3 here is CASGIPDRLGQAWEDTQYF. The CDR3 coding sequence is TGTGCCAGCGGGATTCCAGACAGGTTAGGGCAAGCGTGGGAAGATACGCAGTATTTT.

The V call is TRBV7-2, the J call TRBJ1-6; TRBD1 aligns across 7 bases. The CDR3 loop spans 14 amino acids. Germline V gives CDR1 SGHTA, CDR2 FQGNSA. V gave up 5 bases and J gave up 11 bases; unmatched junction bases: 9. The CDR3 here is CASSLSQGWTPLHF. CDR3 bases: TGTGCCAGCAGCCTATCACAGGGGTGGACACCCCTCCACTTT. The full variable domain, rest sourced from reference TRBV7-2 and TRBJ1-6, is GAGVSQSPSNKVTEKGKDVELRCDPISGHTALYWYRQSLGQGLEFLIYFQGNSAPDKSGLPSDRFSAERTGGSVSTLTIQRTQQEDSAVYLCASSLSQGWTPLHFGNGTRLTVT.

The genes are TRBV7-3 and TRBJ1-2; D not certain. Per germline, CDR1 SGHTA and CDR2 FQGTGA. The CDR3 runs to 14 residues. The germline V and J ends were trimmed by 1 base and 5 bases, with 11 bases remaining between them. The CDR3 DNA sequence: TGTGCCAGCAGCTTAATAGGCGGTGGTTATGGCTACACCTTC. Residues: CASSLIGGGYGYTF.

The CDR3 nucleotides read TGCGCCAGCAGACCAGCGGGACCATCCTACGAGCAGTACTTC. This translates into CASRPAGPSYEQYF. J is TRBJ2-7 and V is TRBV5-1, with 7 positions matching TRBD2. In germline, CDR1 is SGHRS, CDR2 YFSETQ. Trimming took 5 bases from V and 1 from J; bases not matched to a gene: 6. CDR3 length equals 14 residues.

This clone was detected a few times. The V and J genes are TRBV7-9 and TRBJ1-6; unclear D gene. The CDR3 is 15 residues long. Trimming removed 1 base at V and 7 bases at J, with 11 bases between. Germline V CDR1 and CDR2: SEHNR, FQNEAQ (reference sequence). The CDR3 coding sequence is TGTGCCAGCAGCTTAGTGGGCAGGTGGAATTCACCCCTCCACTTT. It specifies CASSLVGRWNSPLHF.

The CDR3 nucleotides read TGTGCCAGCAGTTCGGGGGTTGGAAGGGCTAACTATGGCTACACCTTC. The encoded protein is CASSSGVGRANYGYTF. This chain uses TRBV6-5 with TRBJ1-2; the D gene is possibly TRBD1 (5 bases). CDR1 is MNHEY and CDR2 is SVGAGI in the germline V gene. Trimming removed 4 bases from V and 0 bases from J, with 15 bases in between. The CDR3 length is 16 residues.